The entry below gives a single T cell receptor beta chain sequence along with its context. Its antigen is unidentified. Documented treatment: some 20 received Ad26.COV2.S at low or high dose, single or two shots; 5 received placebo; per-sample allocation not given. Day 63 after the first vaccine or placebo injection was the time point for sampling. This sample was taken from a study of Ad26.COV2.S vaccination and SARS-CoV-2 variants. Across the study: Ad26.COV2.S, an intramuscular injection, was given once or twice 56 days apart. Points from the study as a whole: After vaccination, reports described spike-specific CD8+ and CD4+ T cell responses as showing substantial breadth.

Only in-frame clones appear in the TCRdb table, and some are missing; sequencing was by immunoSEQ multiplex PCR. Here the sample spans approximately 250,000 clones, roughly 89% being singletons. The CDR3 covers 15 residues. With 6 bases removed from V and 4 bases from J, the gap between germline ends came to 17 bases. The germline V gene encodes CDR1 MNHEY and CDR2 SVGAGI. The chain links TRBV6-5 to TRBJ2-3; D may be TRBD1 (6 bases). The sequence was obtained from a person aged 18-65 years who received the Ad26.COV2.S COVID-19 vaccine or a placebo. The sample in question was peripheral blood, obtained in a trial of Ad26.COV2.S vaccine versus placebo. CDR3 in DNA: TGTGCCAGCAGCTTAACAGGGAATGGACCAGATACGCAGTATTTT. As protein: CASSLTGNGPDTQYF.